A single T cell receptor (beta chain) is shown here with its context. Profiling relied on immunoSEQ multiplex PCR, and the TCRdb table lists in-frame clones only, not all of them. The table includes roughly 120,000 clones, approximately 87% detected once. Looked up from germline, CDR1 is GTSNPN and CDR2 is SVGIG (reference sequence). This CDR3 comprises 11 residues. The V end was cut by 5 bases, the J end by 11 bases, with 15 bases between. This record belongs to a study of cytomegalovirus exposure and HLA in healthy donors. The clonotype comes from a woman in her late teens or twenties in good health and CMV-seropositive. V usage is TRBV30 and J usage is TRBJ1-1; D call uncertain. Sequencing was carried out using PBMCs. CDR3 region: CAWDGRVGAFF. In nucleotides, the CDR3 is TGTGCCTGGGATGGGAGGGTTGGGGCTTTCTTT.